One sample yielded the 22 T cell receptor beta chains listed below, sequenced in a study of cytomegalovirus exposure and HLA in healthy donors. PCR employed 60 Vbeta and 13 Jbeta primers. Here immunoSEQ multiplex PCR was the method, and the copy in TCRdb shows in-frame clones only, minus some. This table has some 130,000 clones, almost 80% appearing once. The specimen was PBMCs. These receptors were collected from a female donor in good health and CMV-seronegative.

The chain employs TRBV7-2 and TRBJ1-5; D gene ambiguous. Per the germline V gene, CDR1 is SGHTA and CDR2 is FQGNSA. The CDR3 consists of 13 residues. V gave up 5 bases and J gave up 11 bases, with 16 bases separating them. The CDR3 spells CASSADGRRAQHF. The CDR3 region has the DNA TGTGCCAGCAGCGCGGACGGCCGGCGGGCCCAGCATTTT.

CDR3 sequence: CASSIQSGDGYTF. The DNA for the CDR3 is TGTGCCAGTAGTATTCAGTCAGGGGATGGCTACACCTTC. The rearrangement links TRBV19 to TRBJ1-2; tentatively, D is TRBD1 (6 bases). Germline lookup yields CDR1 LNHDA and CDR2 SQIVND (reference sequence). The CDR3 spans 13 residues. Trimming took off 3 bases at V and 6 bases at J, with 11 bases between the two ends.

This clone was observed a single time. This sample includes further DNA sequences coding for the same CDR3. This chain uses TRBV2 with TRBJ1-5; D unclear. Trimming left V 3 bases short and J 5 bases short, with 8 bases between. The CDR3 covers 13 residues. Germline CDR1 reads SNHLY; CDR2 reads FYNNEI. CDR3 nucleotides: TGTGCCAGCAGTGACATATCGGATCAGCCCCAGCATTTT. This gives the protein CASSDISDQPQHF.

This sequence joins TRBV10-1 and TRBJ2-3; no clear D gene. Per germline, CDR1 WNHNN and CDR2 SYGVQD (reference sequence). The CDR3 is 11 amino acids. V lost 2 bases and J 12 bases, leaving 9 bases between the germline ends. The CDR3 region has the DNA TGCGCCAGCAGTGAGGGCCTTCTCCAGTATTTT. Its protein is CASSEGLLQYF.

The genes are TRBV5-6 and TRBJ2-3; D ambiguous. V gave up 2 bases and J gave up 3 bases, with 10 bases separating them. The CDR3 sequence is 14 residues long. The V gene's germline CDR1 is SGHDT and CDR2 YYEEEE. CDR3 nucleotide sequence: TGTGCCAGCAGCTTAGACATGGGTACAGATACGCAGTATTTT. This translates into CASSLDMGTDTQYF.

The chain uses TRBV27 and TRBJ2-1; no reliable D call. This CDR3 contains 14 residues. With 3 bases removed from V and 4 bases from J, the gap between germline ends came to 10 bases. The germline CDR1 and CDR2 sequences are MNHEY and SMNVEV (reference sequence). As DNA, the CDR3 is TGTGCCAGCAGTTTTCAGTCTTTTTACAATGAGCAGTTCTTC. Translation: CASSFQSFYNEQFF.

This rearrangement joins TRBV6-1 to TRBJ1-5; TRBD1 agrees at 7 bases. The CDR3 has 15 residues. With 7 bases clipped from V and 2 bases from J, the junction kept 8 bases outside the gene matches. Germline V gives CDR1 MNHNS, CDR2 SASEGT. CDR3 residues: CASTQEGTGNQPQHF. CDR3 nucleotide sequence: TGTGCCAGCACTCAAGAAGGGACAGGCAATCAGCCCCAGCATTTT.

This clone was picked up a small number of times. V usage is TRBV5-6 and J usage is TRBJ2-5; tentative D call: TRBD2 (6 bases). The DNA end lines up better with TRBJ2-7; the J call may be wrong. This CDR3 region has 15 residues. The germline V gene encodes CDR1 SGHDT and CDR2 YYEEEE. The CDR3 reads CASSLVAGRAHEQYF. The CDR3 DNA sequence: TGTGCCAGCAGCTTGGTGGCGGGAAGGGCCCACGAGCAGTACTTC.

In the case of this clone: The junction and the germline gene differ at one end; a read error may be behind it. V gene TRBV7-9 combines with J gene TRBJ2-1, with 14 positions matching TRBD2. Per germline, CDR1 SEHNR and CDR2 FQNEAQ (reference sequence). The CDR3 runs to 15 residues. The CDR3 DNA reads TGTTCCAGCAGCTTCGGGGGACTAGCGGGAGATGAGCAGTTCTTC. Its translation: CSSSFGGLAGDEQFF.

This clone was counted between two and nine times. The rearrangement uses TRBV7-8 and TRBJ2-7, with TRBD2 identical over 14 bases. Looked up from germline, CDR1 is SGHVS and CDR2 is FQNEAQ. V lost 4 bases to trimming and J lost 4 bases; unmatched junction nucleotides: 9. The CDR3 covers 17 residues. The CDR3 loop is CASSSQTSGRAFYEQYF. In DNA form, the CDR3 reads TGTGCCAGCAGCTCCCAGACTAGCGGGAGGGCCTTTTACGAGCAGTACTTC. The variable domain in full, with the rest retrieved from reference TRBV7-8 and TRBJ2-7, is GAGVSQSPRYKVAKRGQDVALRCDPISGHVSLFWYQQALGQGPEFLTYFQNEAQLDKSGLPSDRFFAERPEGSVSTLKIQRTQQEDSAVYLCASSSQTSGRAFYEQYFGPGTRLTVT.

The genes are TRBV27 and TRBJ2-5, with 12 bases fitting TRBD2. From germline, CDR1 is MNHEY and CDR2 SMNVEV (reference sequence). J was trimmed by 0 bases and V by 2 bases; bases with no gene match: 16. This CDR3 region has 21 residues. CDR3 coding DNA: TGTGCCAGCAGTTTAGATGTGAAGTACCCCCGACTAGCGGGAGACCAAGAGACCCAGTACTTC. This codes for CASSLDVKYPRLAGDQETQYF.

Remarks on this clone: A read error may produce the germline difference seen at one junction end. The chain has TRBV7-9 and TRBJ2-7, with 9 bases identical to TRBD2. The germline CDR1 and CDR2 sequences are SEHNR and FQNEAQ (reference sequence). This CDR3 has 16 amino acids. Here the CDR3 DNA reads TGTTCCAGCAGCTCTTTTGGCGGGAGGGCCTGGTACGAGCAGTACTTC. This encodes CSSSSFGGRAWYEQYF. Variable domain in full (rest from reference TRBV7-9 and TRBJ2-7): DTGVSQNPRHKITKRGQNVTFRCDPISEHNRLYWYRQTLGQGPEFLTYFQNEAQLEKSRLLSDRFSAERPKGSFSTLEIQRTEQGDSAMYLCSSSSFGGRAWYEQYFGPGTRLTVT.

The V gene is TRBV6-6, the J gene TRBJ2-7, with D perhaps matching TRBD1 (6 bases). CDR1 is MNHNY, CDR2 SVGAGI, per germline (reference sequence). Deletions cut 7 bases from V and 1 base from J, with 14 bases between. CDR3 length equals 14 residues. The CDR3 loop reads CASTCDGQSYEQYF. Here the CDR3 DNA reads TGTGCCAGCACCTGCGACGGACAGTCCTACGAGCAGTACTTC.

In its sample, this clone was seen a few times. This sequence joins TRBV6-1 and TRBJ2-1; TRBD2 aligns across 7 bases. With 4 bases clipped from V and 1 base from J, the junction kept 10 bases outside the gene matches. Germline-derived CDR1 and CDR2 are MNHNS and SASEGT. The CDR3 spans 17 residues. CDR3 residues: CASSGGGRATSYNEQFF. As DNA, the CDR3 is TGTGCCAGCAGTGGGGGAGGGAGGGCCACATCCTACAATGAGCAGTTCTTC.

This clone was found a few times. CDR3 loop: CARRAGAGNTIYF. In DNA, the CDR3 is TGTGCCCGACGGGCAGGGGCTGGAAACACCATATATTTT. The chain couples TRBV30 to TRBJ1-3; TRBD1 is a possible D gene (6 bases). Germline V gene sequence: CDR1 GTSNPN, CDR2 SVGIG (reference sequence). The ends were cut back, 8 bases at V and 2 bases at J, with 13 bases in the middle. This CDR3 is 13 amino acids long.

CDR3 coding DNA: TGTGCCAGCAGGGCTCGGGACTACGAGCAGTACTTC. This gives the protein CASRARDYEQYF. The J gene is TRBJ2-7, the V gene TRBV6-1, with D maybe TRBD2 (5 bases). The germline V and J ends were trimmed by 6 bases and 3 bases, with 9 bases remaining between them. Germline assignment: CDR1 MNHNS and CDR2 SASEGT. There are 12 residues in the CDR3.

V gene TRBV5-1 combines with J gene TRBJ1-5, with a tentative D call TRBD1 (5 bases). CDR3 length: 14 amino acids. Trimming shortened V by 0 bases and J by 5 bases, and 9 bases separated the two germline ends. The germline CDR1 and CDR2 sequences are SGHRS and YFSETQ. CDR3 DNA sequence: TGCGCCAGCAGCTTGGTGGGGGGTGATCAGCCCCAGCATTTT. Translating gives CASSLVGGDQPQHF.

The chain recombines TRBV13 with TRBJ2-3; 7 bases are shared with TRBD2. Germline lookup yields CDR1 PRHDT and CDR2 FYEKMQ (reference sequence). Trimming took 3 bases from V and 4 from J; bases not matched to a gene: 22. The CDR3 is 20 amino acids. The CDR3 DNA reads as TGTGCCAGCAGCTTTGCCCCCTTTCGCGGGAGCTCCTCGGTGGCAGATACGCAGTATTTT. Encoded protein: CASSFAPFRGSSSVADTQYF. Full variable domain (missing parts from reference TRBV13 and TRBJ2-3): AAGVIQSPRHLIKEKRETATLKCYPIPRHDTVYWYQQGPGQDPQFLISFYEKMQSDKGSIPDRFSAQQFSDYHSELNMSSLELGDSALYFCASSFAPFRGSSSVADTQYFGPGTRLTVL.

V gene TRBV6-6 combines with J gene TRBJ1-5; tentative D call: TRBD1 (6 bases). There are 15 residues in the CDR3. In germline, CDR1 is MNHNY, CDR2 SVGAGI (reference sequence). V was shortened by 6 bases and J by 0 bases, with 12 bases between the two germline ends. The CDR3: CASRGSQGSNQPQHF. The CDR3 DNA reads as TGTGCCAGCAGAGGATCACAGGGTAGCAATCAGCCCCAGCATTTT.

The rearrangement links TRBV5-4 to TRBJ2-7; 10 nucleotides match TRBD2. V trimming: 1 base; J trimming: 6 bases; junction bases outside the gene matches: 7. This CDR3 region has 15 residues. CDR1 is SGHNT and CDR2 is YYREEE in the germline V gene (reference sequence). CDR3 DNA: TGTGCCAGCAGCTTGATTAGTAGCGGGAGGAGCGAGCAGTACTTC. It translates to CASSLISSGRSEQYF.

This CDR3 reads CASSVGASGTVGEQFF. CDR3 DNA sequence: TGTGCCAGCAGCGTAGGGGCTAGCGGGACAGTGGGTGAGCAGTTCTTC. The chain is built from TRBV9 and TRBJ2-1; 9 bases align to TRBD2. The junction had 10 bases not matched to a gene; V was cut back by 0 bases and J by 9 bases. In germline, CDR1 is SGDLS, CDR2 YYNGEE. The CDR3 is 16 amino acids.

DNA for the CDR3: TGTGCCAGCAGCTTAAAGGGACAGAGGATCTCTGGAAACACCATATATTTT. Residues: CASSLKGQRISGNTIYF. This chain connects TRBV13 to TRBJ1-3, with 7 bases aligning to TRBD1. This CDR3 region has 17 residues. Germline V gene lookup returns CDR1 PRHDT and CDR2 FYEKMQ (reference sequence). The V gene end was trimmed by 2 bases and the J gene end by 0 bases; junction bases not matched to a gene: 7.